One T cell receptor (beta chain) is described in this entry. The antigen remains unidentified. These data originate in a study of radiation and T cells in renal cell carcinoma. The table came from immunoSEQ multiplex PCR; TCRdb's copy has only in-frame clones and leaves some out. Of some 150,000 clones listed, roughly 83% are singletons. General study points: No pretreatment tumor biopsies were available for baseline clonotypes.

CDR1 is SGHTA and CDR2 is FQGNSA in the germline V gene. The CDR3 is 14 residues long. Losses at the gene ends were 5 bases for V and 5 bases for J; bases not matched to a gene: 8. Time point: baseline pretreatment blood. Treatment specified: 15 Gy SBRT to primary tumor, nephrectomy 4 weeks later. Radiation-treated patients gave blood at baseline, week 2 and week 4. The tumor was a clear cell renal cell carcinoma. This TCR was recovered from a woman aged 45-59 years with renal cell carcinoma. The V gene is TRBV7-2, the J gene TRBJ1-1, with 7 nucleotides matching TRBD1. The sequenced sample was blood, obtained from a patient whose treatment included radiotherapy and nephrectomy. The CDR3 spells CASSRRQGGTEAFF. In DNA, the CDR3 is TGTGCCAGCAGCCGTAGACAGGGAGGGACTGAAGCTTTCTTT. Looking up the rest from reference TRBV7-2 and TRBJ1-1 gives the full variable domain: GAGVSQSPSNKVTEKGKDVELRCDPISGHTALYWYRQSLGQGLEFLIYFQGNSAPDKSGLPSDRFSAERTGGSVSTLTIQRTQQEDSAVYLCASSRRQGGTEAFFGQGTRLTVV.